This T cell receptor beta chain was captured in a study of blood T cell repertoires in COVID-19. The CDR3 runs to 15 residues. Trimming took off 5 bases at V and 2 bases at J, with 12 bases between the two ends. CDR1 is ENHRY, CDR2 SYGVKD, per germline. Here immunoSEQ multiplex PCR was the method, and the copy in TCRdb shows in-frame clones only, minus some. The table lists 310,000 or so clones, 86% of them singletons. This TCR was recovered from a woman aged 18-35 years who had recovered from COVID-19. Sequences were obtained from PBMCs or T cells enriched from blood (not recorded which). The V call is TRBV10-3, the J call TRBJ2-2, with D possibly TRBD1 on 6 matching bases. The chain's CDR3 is CAISSGTPNTGELFF. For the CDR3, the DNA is TGTGCCATCAGTTCGGGGACACCTAACACCGGGGAGCTGTTTTTT.